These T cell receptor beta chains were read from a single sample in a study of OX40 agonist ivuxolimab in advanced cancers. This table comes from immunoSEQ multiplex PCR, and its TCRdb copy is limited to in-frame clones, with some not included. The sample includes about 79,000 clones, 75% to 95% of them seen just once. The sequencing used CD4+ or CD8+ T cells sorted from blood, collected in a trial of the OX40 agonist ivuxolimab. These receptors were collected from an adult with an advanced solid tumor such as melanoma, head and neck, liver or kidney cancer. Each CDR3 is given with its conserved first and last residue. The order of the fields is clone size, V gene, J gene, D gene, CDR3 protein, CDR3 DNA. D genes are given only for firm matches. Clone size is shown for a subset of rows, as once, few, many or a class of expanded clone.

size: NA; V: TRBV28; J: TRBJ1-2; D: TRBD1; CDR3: CASTEQGTDYGYTF; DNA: TGTGCCAGCACCGAACAGGGGACAGACTATGGCTACACCTTC
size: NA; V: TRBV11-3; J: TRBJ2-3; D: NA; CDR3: CASSLTASTDTQYF; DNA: TGTGCCAGCAGCTTAACGGCTAGCACAGATACGCAGTATTTT
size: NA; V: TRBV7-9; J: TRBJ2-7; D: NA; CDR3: CASSFRDLQQYF; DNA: TGTGCCAGCAGCTTCCGGGACCTCCAGCAGTACTTC
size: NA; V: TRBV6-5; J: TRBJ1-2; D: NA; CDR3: CASSYSSRTNYGYTF; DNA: TGTGCCAGCAGTTACTCTTCCAGGACTAACTATGGCTACACCTTC
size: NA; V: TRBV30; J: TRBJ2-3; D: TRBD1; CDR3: CAWRFPGQGWDTQYF; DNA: TGTGCCTGGAGGTTTCCGGGACAGGGATGGGATACGCAGTATTTT
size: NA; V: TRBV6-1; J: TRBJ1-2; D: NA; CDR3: CASSVDLTGGYTF; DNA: TGTGCCAGCAGTGTAGATTTAACGGGGGGCTACACCTTC
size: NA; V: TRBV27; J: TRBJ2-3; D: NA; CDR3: CASSLGRVGTDTQYF; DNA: TGTGCCAGCAGTTTAGGCCGGGTGGGAACAGATACGCAGTATTTT
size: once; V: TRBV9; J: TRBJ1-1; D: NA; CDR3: CASSGRAFF; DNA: TGTGCCAGCAGCGGCCGCGCTTTCTTT
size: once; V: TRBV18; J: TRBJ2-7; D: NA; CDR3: CASSPEYEQYF; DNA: TGTGCCAGCTCACCCGAGTACGAGCAGTACTTC
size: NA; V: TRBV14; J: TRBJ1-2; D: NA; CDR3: CASSRAGSLGYTF; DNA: TGTGCCAGCAGCCGGGCAGGGTCACTTGGCTACACCTTC
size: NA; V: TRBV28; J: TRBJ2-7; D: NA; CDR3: CASSRNRGGGQYF; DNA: TGTGCCAGCAGTCGTAACAGGGGGGGCGGGCAGTACTTC
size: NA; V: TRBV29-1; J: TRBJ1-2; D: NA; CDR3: CSVEEEGRNYGYTF; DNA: TGCAGCGTTGAAGAGGAGGGAAGGAACTATGGCTACACCTTC
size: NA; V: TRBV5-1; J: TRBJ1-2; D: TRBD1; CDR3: CASRPDRGFSGYTF; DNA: TGCGCCAGCAGACCCGACAGGGGGTTCTCTGGCTACACCTTC
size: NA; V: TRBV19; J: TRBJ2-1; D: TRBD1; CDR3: CASRTQGAYNEQFF; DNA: TGTGCCAGTAGAACACAGGGGGCCTACAATGAGCAGTTCTTC
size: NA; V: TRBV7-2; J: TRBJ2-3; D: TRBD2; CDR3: CASSLWASGSDTQYF; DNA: TGTGCCAGCAGCTTATGGGCTAGCGGGAGCGATACGCAGTATTTT
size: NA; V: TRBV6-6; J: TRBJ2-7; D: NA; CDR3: CASSYSRGAPYEQYF; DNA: TGTGCCAGCAGTTACTCTAGGGGGGCCCCCTACGAGCAGTACTTC
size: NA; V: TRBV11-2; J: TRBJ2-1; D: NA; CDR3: CASSFASANEQFF; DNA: TGTGCCAGCAGCTTTGCCTCGGCGAATGAGCAGTTCTTC
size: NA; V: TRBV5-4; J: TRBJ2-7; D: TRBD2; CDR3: CASSGQTSGRRYEQYF; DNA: TGTGCCAGCAGCGGACAGACTAGCGGGAGGAGGTACGAGCAGTACTTC
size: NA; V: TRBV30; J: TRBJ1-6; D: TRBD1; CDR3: CAWSGDRGFSPLHF; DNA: TGTGCCTGGAGTGGGGACAGGGGTTTCTCACCCCTCCACTTT
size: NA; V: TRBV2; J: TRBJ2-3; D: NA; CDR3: CASAHRQSATDTQYF; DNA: TGTGCCAGCGCACACCGACAGTCTGCCACAGATACGCAGTATTTT
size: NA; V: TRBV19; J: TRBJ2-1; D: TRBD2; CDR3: CASSMRGLAGVGEQFF; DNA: TGTGCCAGTAGTATGCGCGGACTAGCGGGAGTAGGTGAGCAGTTCTTC
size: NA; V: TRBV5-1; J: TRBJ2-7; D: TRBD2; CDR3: CASSLGAGVTYEQYF; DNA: TGCGCCAGCAGCTTGGGAGCGGGAGTAACCTACGAGCAGTACTTC
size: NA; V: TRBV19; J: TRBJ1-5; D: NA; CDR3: CASIETAYSNQPQHF; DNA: TGTGCCAGTATCGAGACAGCTTATAGCAATCAGCCCCAGCATTTT
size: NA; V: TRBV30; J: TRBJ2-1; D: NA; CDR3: CAWSLSGEQFF; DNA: TGTGCCTGGAGTCTGTCAGGTGAGCAGTTCTTC
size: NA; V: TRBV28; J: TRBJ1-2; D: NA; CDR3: CASSLYRVVDGYTF; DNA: TGTGCCAGCAGTTTATACAGGGTGGTCGATGGCTACACCTTC
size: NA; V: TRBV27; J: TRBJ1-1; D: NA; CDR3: CASRGGGFMNTEAFF; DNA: TGTGCCAGCAGGGGGGGTGGGTTCATGAACACTGAAGCTTTCTTT
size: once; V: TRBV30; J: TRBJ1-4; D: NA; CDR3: CAWSVGGLPNEKLFF; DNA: TGTGCCTGGAGTGTAGGAGGGTTGCCTAATGAAAAACTGTTTTTT
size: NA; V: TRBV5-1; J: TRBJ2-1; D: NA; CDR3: CASTLAGQINEQFF; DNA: TGCGCCAGCACATTGGCTGGACAGATCAATGAGCAGTTCTTC
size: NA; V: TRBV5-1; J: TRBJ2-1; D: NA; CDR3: CASSQGQGRLASYNEQFF; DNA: TGCGCCAGCAGCCAGGGACAGGGTCGACTAGCGTCCTACAATGAGCAGTTCTTC
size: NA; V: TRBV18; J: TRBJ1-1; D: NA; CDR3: CASSPLGRGANTEAFF; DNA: TGTGCCAGCTCACCACTTGGACGGGGGGCGAACACTGAAGCTTTCTTT
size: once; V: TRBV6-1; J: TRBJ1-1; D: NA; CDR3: CASIGRGEAFF; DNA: TGTGCCAGCATTGGTCGGGGTGAAGCTTTCTTT
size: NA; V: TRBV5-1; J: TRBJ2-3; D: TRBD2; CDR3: CASSPSGRPTDTQYF; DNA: TGCGCCAGCAGCCCTAGCGGGAGGCCCACAGATACGCAGTATTTT
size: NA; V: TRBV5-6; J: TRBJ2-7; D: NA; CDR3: CASSPDKTPYEQYF; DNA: TGTGCCAGCAGCCCCGACAAGACCCCCTACGAGCAGTACTTC
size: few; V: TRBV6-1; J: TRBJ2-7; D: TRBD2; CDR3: CASMIGLAGTYEQYF; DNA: TGTGCCAGCATGATAGGTCTAGCGGGAACCTACGAGCAGTACTTC
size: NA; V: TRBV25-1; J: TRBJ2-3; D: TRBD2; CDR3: CASSDPGLVSDTQYF; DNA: TGTGCCAGCAGTGATCCGGGACTAGTGTCCGATACGCAGTATTTT
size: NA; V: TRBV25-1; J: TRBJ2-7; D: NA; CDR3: CASRPLGYSYEQYF; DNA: TGTGCCAGCAGGCCCCTAGGATACTCCTACGAGCAGTACTTC
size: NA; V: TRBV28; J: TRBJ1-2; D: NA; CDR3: CASTLGGGYTF; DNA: TGTGCCAGCACCCTTGGTGGTGGCTACACCTTC
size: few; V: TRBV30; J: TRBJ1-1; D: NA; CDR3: CAWTRGTGEAFF; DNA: TGTGCCTGGACTCGGGGGACTGGTGAAGCTTTCTTT
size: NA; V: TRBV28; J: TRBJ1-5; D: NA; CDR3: CASTVLRDQPQHF; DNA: TGTGCCAGCACGGTGTTACGGGATCAGCCCCAGCATTTT
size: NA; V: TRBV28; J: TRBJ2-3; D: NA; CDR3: CASRPFSGGTDTQYF; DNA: TGTGCCAGCAGACCTTTCTCCGGGGGCACAGATACGCAGTATTTT
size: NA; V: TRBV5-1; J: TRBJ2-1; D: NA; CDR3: CASSLDGPHNEQFF; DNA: TGCGCCAGCAGCTTGGACGGCCCACACAATGAGCAGTTCTTC
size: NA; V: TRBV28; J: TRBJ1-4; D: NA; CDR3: CASSFLQQGGKLFF; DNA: TGTGCCAGCAGTTTCCTGCAACAGGGTGGGAAACTGTTTTTT
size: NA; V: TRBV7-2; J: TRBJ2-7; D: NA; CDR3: CASSAGTAPYEQYF; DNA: TGTGCCAGCAGCGCCGGGACCGCTCCCTACGAGCAGTACTTC
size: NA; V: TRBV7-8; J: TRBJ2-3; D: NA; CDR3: CASSLADTQYF; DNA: TGTGCCAGCAGCTTAGCGGATACGCAGTATTTT
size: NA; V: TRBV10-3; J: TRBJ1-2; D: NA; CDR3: CAISVGDGYTF; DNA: TGTGCCATCAGTGTCGGGGATGGCTACACCTTC
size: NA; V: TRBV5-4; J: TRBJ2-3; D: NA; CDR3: CASSLVSVVSTDTQYF; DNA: TGTGCCAGCAGCTTGGTTTCGGTTGTTAGCACAGATACGCAGTATTTT
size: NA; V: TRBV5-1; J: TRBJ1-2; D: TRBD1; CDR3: CASSLTVDRPNYGYTF; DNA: TGCGCCAGCAGCTTGACTGTGGACAGGCCTAACTATGGCTACACCTTC
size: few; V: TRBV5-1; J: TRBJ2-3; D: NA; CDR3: CASSGPSITDTQYF; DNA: TGCGCCAGCAGCGGCCCCTCTATCACAGATACGCAGTATTTT